The clone carrying this TCR beta chain was seen a few times. Its antigen is not known. The sample originates from a study of blood T cells in healthy people across ages. Caucasian individuals from Russia who were healthy and aged about 6 to 95 acted as donors. Through a sample-barcoded 5' primer and a J-beta primer mix, a second PCR was run for roughly 7 to 11 cycles. In TCRdb, the 5' RACE reads were re-called with MiXCR into one record per CDR3 protein. The data hold about 620,000 distinct CDR3 sequences, with 52% observed a single time. Overall study findings and caveats: The study found more naive CD4+ cells and higher diversity in long-lived than aged donors. Per million T cells, TCR beta diversity dropped roughly linearly as age increased.

Trimming shortened V by 0 bases and J by 8 bases, and 17 bases separated the two germline ends. This CDR3 is built from 16 residues. Germline V gives CDR1 SEHNR, CDR2 FQNEAQ (reference sequence). Sequenced input: blood. V and J are TRBV7-9 and TRBJ2-1; D gene ambiguous. This receptor was taken from a woman older than 75 in good health. The CDR3 DNA is TGTGCCAGCAGCTTAGCCACCGGGCAGAGATTCGATGAGCAGTTCTTC. Encoded protein: CASSLATGQRFDEQFF.